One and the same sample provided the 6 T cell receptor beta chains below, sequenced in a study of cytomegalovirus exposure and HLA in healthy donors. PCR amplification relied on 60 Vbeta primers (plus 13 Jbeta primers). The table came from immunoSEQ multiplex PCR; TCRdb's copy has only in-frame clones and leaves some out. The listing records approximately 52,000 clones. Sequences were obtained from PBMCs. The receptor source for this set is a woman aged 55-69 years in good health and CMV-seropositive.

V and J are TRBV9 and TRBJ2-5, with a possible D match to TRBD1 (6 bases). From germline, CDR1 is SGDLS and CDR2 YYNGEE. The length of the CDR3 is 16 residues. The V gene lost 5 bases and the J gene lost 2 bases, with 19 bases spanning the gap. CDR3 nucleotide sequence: TGTGCCAGCAGTTCTTACCGGACAGCGAATCAAGAGACCCAGTACTTC. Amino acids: CASSSYRTANQETQYF.

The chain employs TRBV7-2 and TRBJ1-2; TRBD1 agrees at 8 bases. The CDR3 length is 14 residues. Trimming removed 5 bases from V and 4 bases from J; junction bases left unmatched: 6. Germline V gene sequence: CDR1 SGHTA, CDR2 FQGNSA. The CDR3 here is CASSAQGVVYGYTF. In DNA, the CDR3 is TGTGCCAGCAGCGCACAGGGGGTGGTCTATGGCTACACCTTC.

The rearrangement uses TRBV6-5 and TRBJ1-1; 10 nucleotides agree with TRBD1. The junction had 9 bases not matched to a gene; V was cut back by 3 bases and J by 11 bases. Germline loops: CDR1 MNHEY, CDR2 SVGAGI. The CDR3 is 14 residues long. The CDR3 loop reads CASSYFRTGGPAFF. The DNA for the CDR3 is TGTGCCAGCAGTTATTTCCGGACAGGGGGTCCGGCTTTCTTT.

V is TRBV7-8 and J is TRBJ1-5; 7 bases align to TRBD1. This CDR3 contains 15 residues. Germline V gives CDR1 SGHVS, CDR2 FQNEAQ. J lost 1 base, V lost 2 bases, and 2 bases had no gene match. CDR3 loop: CASSLTGESNQPQHF. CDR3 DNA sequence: TGTGCCAGCAGCTTAACAGGGGAAAGCAATCAGCCCCAGCATTTT.

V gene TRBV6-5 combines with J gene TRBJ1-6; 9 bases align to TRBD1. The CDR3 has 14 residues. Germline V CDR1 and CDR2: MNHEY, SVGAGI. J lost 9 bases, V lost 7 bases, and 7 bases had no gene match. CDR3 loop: CASNPGQGRSPLHF. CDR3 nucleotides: TGTGCCAGCAACCCGGGACAGGGTCGTTCACCCCTCCACTTT.

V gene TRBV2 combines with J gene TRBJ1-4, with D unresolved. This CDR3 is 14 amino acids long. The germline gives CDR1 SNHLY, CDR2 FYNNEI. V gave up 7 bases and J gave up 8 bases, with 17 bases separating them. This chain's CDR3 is CASTIGRMNEKLFF. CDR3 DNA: TGTGCCAGCACTATAGGGAGAATGAACGAAAAACTGTTTTTT.